The sequence of this TCR beta chain was determined in a study of blood T cell repertoires in COVID-19. About the study: Sites in the United States, Italy and Spain provided acute and convalescent COVID-19 samples. The analysed material was cDNA or gDNA that came from T cells, B-cell-depleted T cells, or PBMCs.

The CDR3 consists of 13 residues. With 2 bases removed from V and 6 bases from J, the gap between germline ends came to 11 bases. Assay: immunoSEQ multiplex PCR; the TCRdb copy retains only in-frame clones and omits some. The sample includes about 350,000 clones, 85% to 90% of them seen just once. The chain couples TRBV12-3 or TRBV12-4 to TRBJ2-7, with D perhaps matching TRBD2 (6 bases). Sequenced material: peripheral blood. The origin of this receptor is a woman aged 45-60 years with COVID-19, enrolled during active disease. CDR3: CASSLLSSVEQYF. The CDR3 nucleotides are TGTGCCAGCAGTTTACTTTCTAGCGTCGAGCAGTACTTC.